The entry that follows covers one T cell receptor (beta chain) sequence. Antigen: not known. Trimming stripped 3 bases from V and 0 bases from J, with 14 bases between. Germline V CDR1 and CDR2: KGHSH, LQKENI. This CDR3 has 16 residues. The source of the sample is a study of beta chain features in type 1 diabetes. Study-wide findings and caveats: Shortening of TCRB CDR3s, moderate but significant, appeared in all four CD4+ subsets of Type 1 diabetes patients. Across patients, naive, central memory and Treg TCRB repertoires exhibited apparently greater similarity than was observed across healthy donors.

Expressed TCRB transcripts were sequenced, since all the RNA that had been isolated was reverse transcribed. Data came from immunoSEQ multiplex PCR; TCRdb stores just in-frame clones and leaves some out. The profile covers just under 150,000 clones, with about an eighth appearing a single time and 1.3% taken by the ten largest. The sequence was collected from a man aged 18-30 years with type 1 diabetes. The chain employs TRBV18 and TRBJ1-2; weak D call: TRBD1 (5 bases). The specimen was central memory CD4+ T cells from blood. For the CDR3, the DNA is TGTGCCAGCTCACCGGACCAGGGACGAGCTAACTATGGCTACACCTTC. It specifies CASSPDQGRANYGYTF.